This entry lists 14 T cell receptor beta chains sequenced from one sample in a study of shared clonotypes between healthy human individuals. Naive-designated CD8 cells lacked CD45RO, were positively enriched for CCR7, and omitted terminally differentiated effector memory CD45RA+ cells. Here immunoSEQ multiplex PCR was the method, and the copy in TCRdb shows in-frame clones only, minus some. The sample holds some 2.1 million clones, around 96% seen once. Sequencing was done on a sample of naive CD8+ T cells sorted from blood. These receptors were collected from a man between 18 and 29 years old in good health.

The chain combines TRBV2 with TRBJ1-1; no clear D. Germline CDR1 reads SNHLY; CDR2 reads FYNNEI. Trimming took 7 bases from V and 1 from J, leaving 13 bases between them. CDR3 length equals 14 residues. CDR3 nucleotide sequence: TGTGCCAGCAAGGAGGATTCCGGGAACACTGAAGCTTTCTTT. It is translated as CASKEDSGNTEAFF.

The CDR3 sequence is CASRTPGAPYNSPLHF. In DNA form, the CDR3 reads TGTGCCAGCAGGACTCCCGGGGCCCCGTATAATTCACCCCTCCACTTT. The rearrangement joins TRBV2 to TRBJ1-6, with D perhaps matching TRBD1 (5 bases). V was trimmed by 6 bases and J by 4 bases, leaving 16 bases between them. The CDR3 totals 16 residues. Germline CDR1 is SNHLY and CDR2 is FYNNEI.

The rearrangement uses TRBV6-5 and TRBJ2-5, with a possible D match to TRBD2 (6 bases). The germline V gene encodes CDR1 MNHEY and CDR2 SVGAGI. This CDR3 comprises 15 residues. V shed 3 bases and J shed 5 bases, with 16 bases lying between them. The CDR3: CASSYLGGLWETQYF. The CDR3 region has the DNA TGTGCCAGCAGTTATCTGGGGGGACTTTGGGAGACCCAGTACTTC.

The chain joins TRBV30 to TRBJ1-1; the D is unclear. The V and J ends lost 2 bases and 0 bases respectively, with 16 bases between them. CDR1 GTSNPN and CDR2 SVGIG come from the germline V gene (reference sequence). The CDR3 spans 16 residues. The DNA for the CDR3 is TGTGCCTGGAGTTCGGGCAGATTCAAAATGAACACTGAAGCTTTCTTT. This gives the protein CAWSSGRFKMNTEAFF.

The genes are TRBV16 and TRBJ2-5; the D gene is possibly TRBD1 (6 bases). Trimming cost V 2 bases and J 0 bases, with 7 bases left between them. Per the germline V gene, CDR1 is KGHSY and CDR2 is FQNENV. This CDR3 has 14 amino acids. Here the CDR3 reads CASSQNRDQETQYF. As DNA, the CDR3 is TGTGCCAGCAGCCAAAACAGGGACCAAGAGACCCAGTACTTC.

For this clone: Distinct nucleotide sequences in the sample also encode this CDR3. This chain joins TRBV30 and TRBJ2-7, with D tentatively TRBD2 (5 bases). Germline V CDR1 and CDR2: GTSNPN, SVGIG (reference sequence). The V gene lost 0 bases and the J gene lost 0 bases, with 6 bases spanning the gap. The CDR3 has 13 amino acids. In DNA form, the CDR3 reads TGTGCCTGGAGTGTTGGGAGCTCCTACGAGCAGTACTTC. It is translated as CAWSVGSSYEQYF.

This rearrangement joins TRBV7-9 to TRBJ1-2, with D perhaps matching TRBD1 (6 bases). The CDR3 has 14 amino acids. Germline values: CDR1 SEHNR, CDR2 FQNEAQ (reference sequence). Trimming took 5 bases from V and 6 from J, leaving 16 bases between them. In nucleotides, the CDR3 is TGTGCCAGCAGCCAAGGGGGGGGAGCGCATGGCTACACCTTC. This gives the protein CASSQGGGAHGYTF.

The chain uses TRBV15 and TRBJ2-3, with D possibly matching TRBD2 (6 bases). The CDR3 is 15 residues long. Looked up from germline, CDR1 is LNHNV and CDR2 is YYDKDF (reference sequence). V lost 0 bases and J lost 4, with 11 bases in between. The DNA of the CDR3 is TGTGCCACCAGCAGAGAGCGGGACGGTCCAGATACGCAGTATTTT. This codes for CATSRERDGPDTQYF.

The V gene is TRBV9, the J gene TRBJ2-2, with 8 positions matching TRBD2. V shed 0 bases, J shed 2 bases, and the junction held 3 bases outside the gene matches. Looked up from germline, CDR1 is SGDLS and CDR2 is YYNGEE. CDR3 length: 16 residues. CDR3 coding DNA: TGTGCCAGCAGCGTAGAATTAGCGGGAAACACCGGGGAGCTGTTTTTT. Translating gives CASSVELAGNTGELFF.

The V and J genes are TRBV4-1 and TRBJ2-3; no clear D. Trimming removed 0 bases from V and 3 bases from J, with 13 bases in between. The CDR3 has 16 amino acids. Germline CDR1 and CDR2: MGHRA and YSYEKL. CDR3 sequence: CASSQDRIPPTDTQYF. DNA for the CDR3: TGCGCCAGCAGCCAAGATCGAATCCCCCCGACAGATACGCAGTATTTT.

The chain carries TRBV2 and TRBJ2-5; the D is unclear. Germline V gene sequence: CDR1 SNHLY, CDR2 FYNNEI. V was pared by 2 bases and J by 0 bases, with 7 bases between. The CDR3 loop spans 14 amino acids. The CDR3 loop reads CASSERNHQETQYF. Written as DNA, the CDR3 is TGTGCCAGCAGTGAACGAAATCACCAAGAGACCCAGTACTTC.

The chain has TRBV7-9 and TRBJ2-7; a possible D gene is TRBD2 (6 bases). This CDR3 contains 14 residues. CDR1 SEHNR and CDR2 FQNEAQ come from the germline V gene (reference sequence). V was pared by 2 bases and J by 7 bases, with 15 bases between. The CDR3 spells CASSLSEGLGEQYF. The CDR3 bases are TGTGCCAGCAGCTTATCGGAGGGACTGGGGGAGCAGTACTTC. Supplemented by reference TRBV7-9 and TRBJ2-7, the full variable domain reads DTGVSQNPRHKITKRGQNVTFRCDPISEHNRLYWYRQTLGQGPEFLTYFQNEAQLEKSRLLSDRFSAERPKGSFSTLEIQRTEQGDSAMYLCASSLSEGLGEQYFGPGTRLTVT.

Points on this clone: The sample has other DNA sequences that encode this CDR3 too. This sequence joins TRBV9 and TRBJ1-2, with TRBD1 identical over 7 bases. Trimming at V came to 3 bases and at J to 11 bases, leaving 10 bases not matched to a gene. Germline-derived CDR1 and CDR2 are SGDLS and YYNGEE. This CDR3 region has 13 residues. The CDR3 sequence is CASSGGTAEGYTF. The CDR3 region has the DNA TGTGCCAGCAGCGGAGGGACAGCGGAGGGATACACCTTC.

This sequence joins TRBV27 and TRBJ2-7, with D perhaps TRBD2 (5 bases). This CDR3 has 17 residues. The germline gives CDR1 MNHEY, CDR2 SMNVEV (reference sequence). V shed 0 bases and J shed 3 bases, with 18 bases lying between them. DNA for the CDR3: TGTGCCAGCAGTTTATCAAGAGGTGCTGCCGCGGGCTACGAGCAGTACTTC. Its translation is CASSLSRGAAAGYEQYF.